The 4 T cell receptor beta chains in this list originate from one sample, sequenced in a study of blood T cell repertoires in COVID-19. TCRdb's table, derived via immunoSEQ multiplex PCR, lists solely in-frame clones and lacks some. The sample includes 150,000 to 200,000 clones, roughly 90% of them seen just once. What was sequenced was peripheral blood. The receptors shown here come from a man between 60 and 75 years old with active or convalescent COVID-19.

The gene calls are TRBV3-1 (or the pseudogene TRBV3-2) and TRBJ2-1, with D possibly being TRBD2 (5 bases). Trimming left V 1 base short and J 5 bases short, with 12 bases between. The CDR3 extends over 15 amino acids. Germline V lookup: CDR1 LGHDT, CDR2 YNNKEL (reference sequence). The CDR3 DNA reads TGTGCCAGCAGCCAAGGTTGGCGGGCTCACAATGAGCAGTTCTTC. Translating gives CASSQGWRAHNEQFF.

CDR3 bases: TGTGCCACCAGTGATGCTTGGGGGAGGGGCTACACCTTC. Encoded protein: CATSDAWGRGYTF. The chain links TRBV24-1 to TRBJ1-2; possibly TRBD1 for D (5 bases). The CDR3 runs to 13 residues. V lost 3 bases, J lost 8 bases, and 12 bases lay in between. Germline V CDR1 and CDR2: KGHDR, SFDVKD.

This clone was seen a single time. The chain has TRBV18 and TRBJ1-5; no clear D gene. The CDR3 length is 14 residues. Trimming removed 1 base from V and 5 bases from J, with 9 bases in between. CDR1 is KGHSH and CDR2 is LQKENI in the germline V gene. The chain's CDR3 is CASSPQGGDQPQHF. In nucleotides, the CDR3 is TGTGCCAGCTCACCACAGGGAGGCGATCAGCCCCAGCATTTT.

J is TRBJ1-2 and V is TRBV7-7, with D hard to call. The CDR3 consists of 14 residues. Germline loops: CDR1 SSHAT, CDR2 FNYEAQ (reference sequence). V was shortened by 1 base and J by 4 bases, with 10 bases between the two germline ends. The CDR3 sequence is CASSLGRVSYGYTF. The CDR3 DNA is TGTGCCAGCAGCTTAGGTCGGGTTAGCTATGGCTACACCTTC.